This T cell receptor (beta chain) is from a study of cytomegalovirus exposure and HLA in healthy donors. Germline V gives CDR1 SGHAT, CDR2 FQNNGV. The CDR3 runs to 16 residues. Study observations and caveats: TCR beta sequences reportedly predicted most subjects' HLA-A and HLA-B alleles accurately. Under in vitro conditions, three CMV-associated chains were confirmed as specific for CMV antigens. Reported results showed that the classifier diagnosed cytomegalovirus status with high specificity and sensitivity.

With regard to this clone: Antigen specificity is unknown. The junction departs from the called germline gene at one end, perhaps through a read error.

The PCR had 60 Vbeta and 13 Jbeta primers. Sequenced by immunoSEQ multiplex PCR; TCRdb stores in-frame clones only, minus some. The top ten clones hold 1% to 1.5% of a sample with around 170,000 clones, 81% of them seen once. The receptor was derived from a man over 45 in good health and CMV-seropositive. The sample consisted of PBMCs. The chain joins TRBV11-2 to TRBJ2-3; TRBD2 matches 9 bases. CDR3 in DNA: TGTGCCAGCAACTTAGTTGCGGGAGGGATATCAGATACGCAGTATTTT. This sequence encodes CASNLVAGGISDTQYF.